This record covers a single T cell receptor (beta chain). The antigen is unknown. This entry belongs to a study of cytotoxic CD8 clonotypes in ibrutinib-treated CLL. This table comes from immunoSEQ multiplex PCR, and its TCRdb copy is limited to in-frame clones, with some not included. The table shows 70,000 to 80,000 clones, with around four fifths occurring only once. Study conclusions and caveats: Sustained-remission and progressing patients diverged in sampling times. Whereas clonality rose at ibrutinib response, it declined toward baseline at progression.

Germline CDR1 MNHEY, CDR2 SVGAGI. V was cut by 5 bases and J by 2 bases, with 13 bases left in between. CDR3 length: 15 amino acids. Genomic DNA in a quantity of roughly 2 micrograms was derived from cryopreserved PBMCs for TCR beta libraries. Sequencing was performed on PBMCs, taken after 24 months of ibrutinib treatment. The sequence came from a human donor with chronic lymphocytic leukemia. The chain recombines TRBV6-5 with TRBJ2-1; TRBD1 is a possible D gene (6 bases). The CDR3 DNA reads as TGTGCCAGCAGTAAAGACAGGTCGCCCTACAATGAGCAGTTCTTC. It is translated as CASSKDRSPYNEQFF.